This T cell receptor beta chain is drawn from a study of CD8+ T cells in alopecia areata. Study context: Patients given treatment had severity scored by the percentage of scalp area affected.

Notes on this clone: Its antigen is not identified.

Sample treatment: oral pan-JAK inhibitor, 5-10 mg twice daily. Peripheral blood and lesional scalp punch biopsies came from alopecia areata patients. Study outcomes and limitations: Significant decreases in scalp clonality and expanded CD8+ clones followed tofacitinib treatment. While patients received tofacitinib, many expanded lesional clones remained present in scalp and blood.

RNA extraction and reverse transcription yielded cDNA as sequencing template. Method: immunoSEQ multiplex PCR; TCRdb's copy keeps in-frame clones and lacks some. In the table there are roughly 100,000 clones, roughly three fifths of which are singletons. The CDR3 has 12 amino acids. The V and J ends lost 3 bases and 4 bases respectively, with 9 bases between them. CDR1 and CDR2 (germline): SQVTM, ANQGSEA. This chain joins TRBV29-1 and TRBJ1-2; D ambiguous. This specimen consisted of CD8+ T cells sorted from blood, obtained at week 4, from a patient treated with tofacitinib. This receptor was taken from a human donor with alopecia areata. The CDR3 sequence is CSVDHGVYGYTF. In nucleotides, the CDR3 is TGCAGCGTTGATCACGGGGTCTATGGCTACACCTTC.